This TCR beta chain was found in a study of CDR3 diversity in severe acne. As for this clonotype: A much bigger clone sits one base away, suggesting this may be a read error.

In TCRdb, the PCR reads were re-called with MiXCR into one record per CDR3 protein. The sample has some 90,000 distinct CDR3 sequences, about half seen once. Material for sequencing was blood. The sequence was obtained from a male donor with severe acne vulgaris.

DNA for the CDR3: TGTGCCACCAGCAGTGAGGGCAGGGGGCAAGAGCAGTACTTC. This translates into CATSSEGRGQEQYF. The genes are TRBV15 and TRBJ2-7; 8 bases are a match to TRBD1. V shed 3 bases and J 7 bases; nucleotides not matched to a gene: 8. Per germline, CDR1 LNHNV and CDR2 YYDKDF (reference sequence). There are 14 residues in the CDR3.